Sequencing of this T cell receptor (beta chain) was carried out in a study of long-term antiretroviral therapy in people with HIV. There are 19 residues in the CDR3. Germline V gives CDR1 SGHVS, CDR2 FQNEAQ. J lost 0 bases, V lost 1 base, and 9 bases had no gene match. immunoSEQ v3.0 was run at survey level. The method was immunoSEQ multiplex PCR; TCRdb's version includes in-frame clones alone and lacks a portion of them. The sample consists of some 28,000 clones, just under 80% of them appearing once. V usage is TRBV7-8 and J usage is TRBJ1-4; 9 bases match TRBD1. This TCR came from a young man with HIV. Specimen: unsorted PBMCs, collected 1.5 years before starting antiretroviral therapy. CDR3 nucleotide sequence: TGTGCCAGCAGCTTAGAAACGACAGGGGGACTAGCAACTAATGAAAAACTGTTTTTT. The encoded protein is CASSLETTGGLATNEKLFF.